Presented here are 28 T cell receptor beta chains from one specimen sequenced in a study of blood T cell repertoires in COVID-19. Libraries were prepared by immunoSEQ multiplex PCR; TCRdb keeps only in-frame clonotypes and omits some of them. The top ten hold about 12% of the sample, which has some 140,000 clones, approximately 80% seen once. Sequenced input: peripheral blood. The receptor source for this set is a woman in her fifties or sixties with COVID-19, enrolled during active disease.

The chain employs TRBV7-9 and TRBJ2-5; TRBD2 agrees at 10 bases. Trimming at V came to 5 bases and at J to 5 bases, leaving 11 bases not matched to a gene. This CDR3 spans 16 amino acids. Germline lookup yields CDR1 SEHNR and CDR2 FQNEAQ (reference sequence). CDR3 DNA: TGTGCCAGCAGCGTTAGTAGCGGGAGGAGGGTGGAGACCCAGTACTTC. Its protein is CASSVSSGRRVETQYF.

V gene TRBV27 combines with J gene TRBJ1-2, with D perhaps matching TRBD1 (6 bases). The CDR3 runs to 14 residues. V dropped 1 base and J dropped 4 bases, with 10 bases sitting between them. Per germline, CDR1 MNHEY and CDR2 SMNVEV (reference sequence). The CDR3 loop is CASSLWGHGYGYTF. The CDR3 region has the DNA TGTGCCAGCAGTTTATGGGGGCACGGCTATGGCTACACCTTC.

The CDR3 DNA sequence: TGTGCCAGCAGCCCACAGGGGTGGTTAGGAGGAGCTTTCTTT. It is translated as CASSPQGWLGGAFF. V is TRBV3-1 (or the pseudogene TRBV3-2) and J is TRBJ1-1; 7 nucleotides match TRBD1. The junction had 12 bases not matched to a gene; V was cut back by 4 bases and J by 10 bases. Germline V lookup: CDR1 LGHDT, CDR2 YNNKEL (reference sequence). This CDR3 comprises 14 residues.

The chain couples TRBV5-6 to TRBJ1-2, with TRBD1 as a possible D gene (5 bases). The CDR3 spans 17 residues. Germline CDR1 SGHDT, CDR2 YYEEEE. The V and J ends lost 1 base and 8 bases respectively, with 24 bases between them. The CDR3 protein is CASSLFFQGTPTGGYTF. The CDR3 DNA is TGTGCCAGCAGCTTGTTTTTCCAGGGAACCCCCACCGGAGGCTACACCTTC.

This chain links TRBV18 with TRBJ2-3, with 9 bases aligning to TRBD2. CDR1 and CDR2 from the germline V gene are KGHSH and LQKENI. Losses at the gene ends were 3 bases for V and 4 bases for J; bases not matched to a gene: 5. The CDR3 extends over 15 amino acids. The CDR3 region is CASSPVAGDADTQYF. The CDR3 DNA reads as TGTGCCAGCTCACCCGTAGCGGGAGATGCAGATACGCAGTATTTT.

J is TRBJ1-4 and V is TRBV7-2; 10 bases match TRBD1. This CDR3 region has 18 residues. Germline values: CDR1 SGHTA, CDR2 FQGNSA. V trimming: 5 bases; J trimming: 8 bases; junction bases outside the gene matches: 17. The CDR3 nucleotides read TGTGCCAGCAGCCCGACAGGGGGCCGGTTCTGGCTTTGGGAAAAACTGTTTTTT. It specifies CASSPTGGRFWLWEKLFF.

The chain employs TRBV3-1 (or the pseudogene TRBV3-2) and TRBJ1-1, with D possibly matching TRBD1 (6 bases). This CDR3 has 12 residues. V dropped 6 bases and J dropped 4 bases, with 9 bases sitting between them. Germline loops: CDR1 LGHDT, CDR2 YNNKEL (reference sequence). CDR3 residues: CASSTGSTEAFF. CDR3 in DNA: TGTGCCAGCAGTACAGGGTCCACTGAAGCTTTCTTT.

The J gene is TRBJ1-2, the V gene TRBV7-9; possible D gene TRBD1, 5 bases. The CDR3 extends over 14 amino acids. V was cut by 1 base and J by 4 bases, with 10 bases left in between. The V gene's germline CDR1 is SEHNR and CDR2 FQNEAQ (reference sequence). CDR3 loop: CASSLDTGIYGYTF. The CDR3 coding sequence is TGTGCCAGCAGCTTAGATACAGGAATCTATGGCTACACCTTC.

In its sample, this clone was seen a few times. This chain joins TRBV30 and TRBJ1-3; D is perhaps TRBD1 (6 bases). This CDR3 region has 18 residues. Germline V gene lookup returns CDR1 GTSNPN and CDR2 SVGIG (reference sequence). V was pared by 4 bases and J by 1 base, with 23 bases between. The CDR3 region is CAWTSLLQGRGSGNTIYF. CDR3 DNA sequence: TGTGCCTGGACATCCCTCTTACAGGGAAGAGGGTCTGGAAACACCATATATTTT.

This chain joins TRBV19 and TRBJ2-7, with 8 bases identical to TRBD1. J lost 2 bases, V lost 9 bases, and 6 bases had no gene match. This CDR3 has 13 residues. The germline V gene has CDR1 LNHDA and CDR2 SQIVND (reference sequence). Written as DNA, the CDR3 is TGTGCCAGCTCGGACAGGGCACCCTACGAGCAGTACTTC. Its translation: CASSDRAPYEQYF.

The chain's CDR3 is CASSYGQGRWTEAFF. CDR3 DNA sequence: TGTGCCAGCAGTTACGGACAGGGGCGATGGACTGAAGCTTTCTTT. The chain joins TRBV6-2 or TRBV6-3 to TRBJ1-1, with 9 bases aligning to TRBD1. The CDR3 sequence is 15 residues long. Germline V gene sequence: CDR1 MNHEY, CDR2 SVGEGT. Unmatched junction bases numbered 6, after V lost 2 bases and J lost 5 bases.

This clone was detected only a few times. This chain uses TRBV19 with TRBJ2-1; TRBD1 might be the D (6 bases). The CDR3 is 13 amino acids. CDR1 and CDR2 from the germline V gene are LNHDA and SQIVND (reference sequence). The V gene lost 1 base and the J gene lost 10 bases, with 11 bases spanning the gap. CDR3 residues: CASSIGGTPEQFF. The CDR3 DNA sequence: TGTGCCAGTAGTATAGGGGGGACACCGGAGCAGTTCTTC.

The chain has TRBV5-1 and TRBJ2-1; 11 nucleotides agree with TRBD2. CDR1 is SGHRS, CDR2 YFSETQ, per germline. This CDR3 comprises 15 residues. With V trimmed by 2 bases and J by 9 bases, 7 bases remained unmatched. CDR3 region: CASSFGSGGAAEQFF. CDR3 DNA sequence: TGCGCCAGCAGCTTCGGTAGCGGGGGGGCCGCTGAGCAGTTCTTC.

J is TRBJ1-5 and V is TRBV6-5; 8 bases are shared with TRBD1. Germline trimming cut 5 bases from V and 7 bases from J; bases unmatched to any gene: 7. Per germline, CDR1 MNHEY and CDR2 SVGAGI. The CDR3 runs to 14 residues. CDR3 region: CASSHGQGDQPQHF. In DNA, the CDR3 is TGTGCCAGCAGTCATGGACAGGGTGACCAGCCCCAGCATTTT.

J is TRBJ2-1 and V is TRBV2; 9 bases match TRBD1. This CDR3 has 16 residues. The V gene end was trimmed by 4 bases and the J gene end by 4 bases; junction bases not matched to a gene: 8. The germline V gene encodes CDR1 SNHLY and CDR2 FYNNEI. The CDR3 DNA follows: TGTGCCAGCAGTGTAAGCCGGGGACAGGGATACAATGAGCAGTTCTTC. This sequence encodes CASSVSRGQGYNEQFF. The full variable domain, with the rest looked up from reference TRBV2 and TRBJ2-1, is EPEVTQTPSHQVTQMGQEVILRCVPISNHLYFYWYRQILGQKVEFLVSFYNNEISEKSEIFDDQFSVERPDGSNFTLKIRSTKLEDSAMYFCASSVSRGQGYNEQFFGPGTRLTVL.

DNA of the CDR3: TGTGCCAGCAGCTTAACCGGGACAGACCCGAACACTGAAGCTTTCTTT. Its translation: CASSLTGTDPNTEAFF. This chain connects TRBV7-3 to TRBJ1-1; TRBD1 agrees at 7 bases. With V trimmed by 0 bases and J by 1 base, 5 bases remained unmatched. The CDR3 length is 16 residues. Germline CDR1 and CDR2: SGHTA and FQGTGA.

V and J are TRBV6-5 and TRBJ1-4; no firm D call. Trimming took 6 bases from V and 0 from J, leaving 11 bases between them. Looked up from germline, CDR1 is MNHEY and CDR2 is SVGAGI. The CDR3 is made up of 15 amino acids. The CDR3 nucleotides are TGTGCCAGCAGCCTAGGTCCGGCAACTAATGAAAAACTGTTTTTT. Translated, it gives CASSLGPATNEKLFF.

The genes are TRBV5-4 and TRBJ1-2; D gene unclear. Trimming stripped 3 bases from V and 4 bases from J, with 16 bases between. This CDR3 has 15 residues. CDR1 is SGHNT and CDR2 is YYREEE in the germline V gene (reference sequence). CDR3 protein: CASSSLRLYSYGYTF. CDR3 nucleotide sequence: TGTGCCAGCAGCTCCCTACGCTTATATAGCTATGGCTACACCTTC.

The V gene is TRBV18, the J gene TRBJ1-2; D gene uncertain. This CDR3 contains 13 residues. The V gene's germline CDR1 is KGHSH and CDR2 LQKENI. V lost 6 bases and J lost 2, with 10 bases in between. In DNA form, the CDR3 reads TGTGCCAGCTCGCGCGGGGAGAACTATGGCTACACCTTC. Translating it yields CASSRGENYGYTF.

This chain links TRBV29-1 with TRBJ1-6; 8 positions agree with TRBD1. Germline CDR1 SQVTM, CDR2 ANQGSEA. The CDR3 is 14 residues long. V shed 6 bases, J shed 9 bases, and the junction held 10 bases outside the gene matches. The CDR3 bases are TGCAGCGTCCAAGAGGACAGGGTCAGTTCACCCCTCCACTTT. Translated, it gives CSVQEDRVSSPLHF. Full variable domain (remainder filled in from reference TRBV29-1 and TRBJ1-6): SAVISQKPSRDICQRGTSLTIQCQVDSQVTMMFWYRQQPGQSLTLIATANQGSEATYESGFVIDKFPISRPNLTFSTLTVSNMSPEDSSIYLCSVQEDRVSSPLHFGNGTRLTVT.

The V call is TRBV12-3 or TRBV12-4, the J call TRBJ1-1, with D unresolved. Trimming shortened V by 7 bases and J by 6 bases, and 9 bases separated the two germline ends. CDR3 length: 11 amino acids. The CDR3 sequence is CASNPRSEAFF. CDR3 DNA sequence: TGTGCCAGCAATCCTAGGTCTGAAGCTTTCTTT.

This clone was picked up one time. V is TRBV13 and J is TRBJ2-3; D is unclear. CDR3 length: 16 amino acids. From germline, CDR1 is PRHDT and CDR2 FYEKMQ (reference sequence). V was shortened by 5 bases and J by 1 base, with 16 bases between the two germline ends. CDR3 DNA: TGTGCCAGCAGCACGAACCACGCGCGAGGCACAGATACGCAGTATTTT. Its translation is CASSTNHARGTDTQYF.

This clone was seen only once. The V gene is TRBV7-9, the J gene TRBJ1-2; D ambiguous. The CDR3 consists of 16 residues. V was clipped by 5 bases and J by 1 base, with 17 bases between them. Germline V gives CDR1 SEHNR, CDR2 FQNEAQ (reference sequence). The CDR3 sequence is CASSPLNWEVNYGYTF. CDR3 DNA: TGTGCCAGCAGCCCCCTAAATTGGGAGGTTAACTATGGCTACACCTTC. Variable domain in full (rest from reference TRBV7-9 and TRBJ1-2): DTGVSQNPRHKITKRGQNVTFRCDPISEHNRLYWYRQTLGQGPEFLTYFQNEAQLEKSRLLSDRFSAERPKGSFSTLEIQRTEQGDSAMYLCASSPLNWEVNYGYTFGSGTRLTVV.

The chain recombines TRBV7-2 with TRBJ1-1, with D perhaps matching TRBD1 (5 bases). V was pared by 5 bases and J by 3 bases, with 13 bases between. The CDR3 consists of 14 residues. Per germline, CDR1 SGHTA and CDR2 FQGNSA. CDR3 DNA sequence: TGTGCCAGCAGCCCAAGGTGGGGGGACACTGAAGCTTTCTTT. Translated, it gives CASSPRWGDTEAFF.

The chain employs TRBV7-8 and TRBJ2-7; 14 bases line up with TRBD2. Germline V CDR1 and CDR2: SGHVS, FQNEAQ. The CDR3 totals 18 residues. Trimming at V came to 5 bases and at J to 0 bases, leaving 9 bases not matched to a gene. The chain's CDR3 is CASSRRTSGGPSSYEQYV. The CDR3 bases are TGTGCCAGCAGCCGCAGGACTAGCGGGGGGCCGAGCTCCTACGAGCAGTACGTC.

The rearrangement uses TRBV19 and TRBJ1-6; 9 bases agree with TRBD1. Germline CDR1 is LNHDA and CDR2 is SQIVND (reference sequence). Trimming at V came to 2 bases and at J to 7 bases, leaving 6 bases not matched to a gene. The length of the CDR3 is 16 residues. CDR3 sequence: CASSIRTGASNSPLHF. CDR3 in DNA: TGTGCCAGTAGTATAAGGACAGGGGCGTCGAATTCACCCCTCCACTTT.

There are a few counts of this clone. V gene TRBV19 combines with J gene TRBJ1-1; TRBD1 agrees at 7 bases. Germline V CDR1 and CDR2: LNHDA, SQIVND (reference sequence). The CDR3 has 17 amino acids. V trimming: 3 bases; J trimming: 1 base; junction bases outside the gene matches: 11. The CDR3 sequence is CASSISRGGRANTEAFF. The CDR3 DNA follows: TGTGCCAGTAGTATTTCTCGAGGGGGCAGGGCGAACACTGAAGCTTTCTTT. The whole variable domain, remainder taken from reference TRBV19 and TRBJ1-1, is DGGITQSPKYLFRKEGQNVTLSCEQNLNHDAMYWYRQDPGQGLRLIYYSQIVNDFQKGDIAEGYSVSREKKESFPLTVTSAQKNPTAFYLCASSISRGGRANTEAFFGQGTRLTVV.

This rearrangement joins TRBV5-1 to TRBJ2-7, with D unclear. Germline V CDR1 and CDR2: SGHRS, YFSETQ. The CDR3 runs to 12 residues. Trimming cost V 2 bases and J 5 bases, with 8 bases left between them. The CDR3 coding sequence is TGCGCCAGCAGCTTATCTCTAAACGAGCAGTACTTC. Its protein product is CASSLSLNEQYF.